This T cell receptor (beta chain) was found in a study of cytomegalovirus exposure and HLA in healthy donors. On the study more broadly: A preliminary data release comprised 80 million or so unique TCRs obtained from HLA-typed donors.

PCR was performed using 60 Vbeta and 13 Jbeta primers. The table came from immunoSEQ multiplex PCR; TCRdb's copy has only in-frame clones and leaves some out. The table includes approximately 160,000 clones, roughly 87% detected once. This CDR3 comprises 15 residues. Germline-derived CDR1 and CDR2 are SGHTS and YDEGEE. Trimming removed 1 base at V and 3 bases at J, with 13 bases between. Study-wide results and caveats: Differences between HLA loci emerged in a later analysis of TCR association rates, with DRB1 most and HLA-C fewest. In an earlier analysis, most TCR beta V segments were productive about 90% or about 30% of the time.

This clone was observed a few times. The antigen is unknown. The gene calls are TRBV5-8 and TRBJ2-5; D possibly corresponds to TRBD2 (5 bases). The clonotype comes from a girl under 18 in good health and CMV-seropositive. The sample consisted of PBMCs. The CDR3 loop reads CASSLYEGVEETQYF. The CDR3 region has the DNA TGTGCCAGCAGCTTGTATGAGGGCGTAGAAGAGACCCAGTACTTC.